There are a few counts of the clone carrying this T cell receptor beta chain. The germline CDR1 and CDR2 sequences are LNHNV and YYDKDF (reference sequence). The length of the CDR3 is 18 residues. The germline V and J ends were trimmed by 0 bases and 2 bases, with 14 bases remaining between them. It was with a sample-barcoded 5' primer and a J-beta primer mix that a second PCR of roughly 6 to 11 cycles was run. TCRdb used MiXCR to reprocess the 5' RACE reads, holding one entry per CDR3 protein. Of 850,000 to 950,000 distinct CDR3 sequences in the sample, 25% to 35% were seen once. This entry is derived from a study of blood T cells in healthy people across ages.

The sequence derives from an elderly woman in good health. The source material was blood. The V gene is TRBV15, the J gene TRBJ1-6, with D perhaps matching TRBD1 (5 bases). The CDR3 is CATSRDLRGGTYNSPLHF. The DNA for the CDR3 is TGTGCCACCAGCAGAGATCTGCGGGGGGGGACCTATAATTCACCCCTCCACTTT.